Judged by frequency, the clone carrying this TCR beta chain is medium-sized. Its antigen is currently unknown. The authors obtained RNA from duplicate vials, each holding about 150,000 sorted CD8+ T cells, for every subset. These data originate in a study of human CD8 memory T cell subsets. General observations from the study: Precursor exhausted and stem-like memory T cell repertoires shared minimal overlap. Chao1 estimates suggested stem-like memory T cells exceeded precursor exhausted T cells in diversity.

Libraries for TCR beta were constructed using UMI-labeled 5' RACE. Original data processing: Whichever TCR beta library was examined, it held between roughly 3,000 and 20,000 functional CDR3 beta clonotypes. TCRdb derives one entry per CDR3 protein from the 5' RACE reads, leaving out DNA. The V and J calls and clone size are TCRdb's, not the authors'. The sample totals about 7,900 distinct CDR3 sequences; its top ten clones hold 20% to 25%. The germline V gene encodes CDR1 DFQATT and CDR2 SNEGSKA (reference sequence). The CDR3 has 14 amino acids. The sequence derives from a human donor in good health. The chain couples TRBV20-1 to TRBJ2-5; TCRdb's D call of TRBD2 is untestable without DNA. Input material: CD8+ T cells from PBMCs. CDR3 sequence reads: CSAWGLAGQETQYF.